This passage covers 30 T cell receptor beta chains from one sample sequenced in a study of T cell responses to AZD1222 COVID-19 vaccine. The method was immunoSEQ multiplex PCR; TCRdb's version includes in-frame clones alone and lacks a portion of them. Of some 120,000 clones listed, 86% are singletons. Source: peripheral blood, taken on day 0 of AZD1222 vaccination. The receptor source for this set is an adult in good health.

The rearrangement links TRBV5-5 to TRBJ1-3; D unclear. The CDR3 runs 13 residues. CDR1 is SGHKS and CDR2 is YYEKEE in the germline V gene (reference sequence). The V end lost 7 bases, the J end lost 0 bases, and 8 bases lay between the germline ends. This CDR3 reads CASGRISGNTIYF. Here the CDR3 DNA reads TGTGCCAGCGGACGGATCTCTGGAAACACCATATATTTT.

The chain is built from TRBV3-1 (or the pseudogene TRBV3-2) and TRBJ2-1; 11 bases map to TRBD2. This CDR3 is 19 amino acids long. The V gene end was trimmed by 1 base and the J gene end by 9 bases; junction bases not matched to a gene: 17. Germline V gene sequence: CDR1 LGHDT, CDR2 YNNKEL (reference sequence). In DNA form, the CDR3 reads TGTGCCAGCAGCCAAGGGGCAGGTTCCACTAGCGGGAGAGGCGGTGAGCAGTTCTTC. This sequence encodes CASSQGAGSTSGRGGEQFF.

The J gene is TRBJ1-2, the V gene TRBV4-1; D perhaps matches TRBD1 (5 bases). CDR1 is MGHRA, CDR2 YSYEKL, per germline. V lost 1 base and J 4 bases, leaving 16 bases between the germline ends. The length of the CDR3 is 16 residues. The CDR3 protein is CASSQVASGAIYGYTF. In nucleotides, the CDR3 is TGCGCCAGCAGCCAAGTCGCAAGTGGGGCTATCTATGGCTACACCTTC.

The rearrangement uses TRBV10-2 and TRBJ1-5; D is possibly TRBD1 (5 bases). From germline, CDR1 is WSHSY and CDR2 SAAADI. This CDR3 has 12 residues. V was shortened by 3 bases and J by 9 bases, with 9 bases between the two germline ends. CDR3 loop: CASSDEGWPQHF. The CDR3 DNA follows: TGCGCCAGCAGTGATGAGGGGTGGCCCCAGCATTTT.

This clone was seen only a few times. Other DNA sequences within the sample encode an identical CDR3. The rearrangement uses TRBV28 and TRBJ2-2; possibly TRBD1 for D (6 bases). Germline V CDR1 and CDR2: MDHEN, SYDVKM. V was pared by 6 bases and J by 1 base, with 6 bases between. This CDR3 spans 13 amino acids. This chain's CDR3 is CASRDRNTGELFF. CDR3 nucleotide sequence: TGTGCCAGCAGGGACAGGAACACCGGGGAGCTGTTTTTT.

The V call is TRBV5-6, the J call TRBJ2-3; no clear D. The germline CDR1 and CDR2 sequences are SGHDT and YYEEEE. V was clipped by 2 bases and J by 1 base, with 11 bases between them. The CDR3 runs to 15 residues. The CDR3 coding sequence is TGTGCCAGCAGCTTTCTGGGGTCGCGCACAGATACGCAGTATTTT. It translates to CASSFLGSRTDTQYF.

The chain couples TRBV7-9 to TRBJ1-4; the match to TRBD1 covers 8 bases. The germline CDR1 and CDR2 sequences are SEHNR and FQNEAQ (reference sequence). J was trimmed by 3 bases and V by 3 bases; bases with no gene match: 15. This CDR3 region has 19 residues. The CDR3 loop is CASSFLPVGQGFSNEKLFF. The CDR3 coding sequence is TGTGCCAGCAGCTTCCTCCCGGTCGGACAGGGTTTTTCTAATGAAAAACTGTTTTTT.

The chain links TRBV9 to TRBJ2-2; either TRBD1 or TRBD2 may fit D (6 bases each). This CDR3 is 16 amino acids long. The V end lost 0 bases, the J end lost 3 bases, and 12 bases lay between the germline ends. Germline CDR1 reads SGDLS; CDR2 reads YYNGEE. The CDR3 DNA reads TGTGCCAGCAGCGTAGCTACGGGGGCGGACACCGGGGAGCTGTTTTTT. Translation: CASSVATGADTGELFF.

The V call is TRBV19, the J call TRBJ2-1, with D maybe TRBD1 (6 bases). Germline-derived CDR1 and CDR2 are LNHDA and SQIVND (reference sequence). This CDR3 is built from 11 residues. With 9 bases removed from V and 3 bases from J, the gap between germline ends came to 6 bases. The CDR3 DNA follows: TGTGCCAGCAGGGGCTACAATGAGCAGTTCTTC. Translated, it gives CASRGYNEQFF.

The rearrangement links TRBV10-2 to TRBJ1-2, with 9 bases fitting TRBD1. Trimming cost V 10 bases and J 4 bases; bases outside gene matches: 10. Germline CDR1 reads WSHSY; CDR2 reads SAAADI. CDR3 length: 14 residues. CDR3 nucleotides: TGCGCCACCAGCTCGGGGGACAGGGCCTATGGCTACACCTTC. This encodes CATSSGDRAYGYTF.

This clone was seen a few times. V and J are TRBV18 and TRBJ2-7; D not resolved. Trimming pared 6 bases from V and 2 bases from J, leaving 14 bases between. Germline values: CDR1 KGHSH, CDR2 LQKENI. The CDR3 is 14 amino acids. CDR3 nucleotides: TGTGCCAGCTCGTCCTCCGGGCCCCCCTACGAGCAGTACTTC. Translation: CASSSSGPPYEQYF.

This rearrangement joins TRBV5-4 to TRBJ2-2, with 8 bases that match TRBD1. The CDR3 runs to 16 residues. The germline V gene encodes CDR1 SGHNT and CDR2 YYREEE (reference sequence). The junction had 10 bases not matched to a gene; V was cut back by 3 bases and J by 6 bases. In nucleotides, the CDR3 is TGTGCCAGCAGCTCACCAACAGGGGGACTCGCCGGGGAGCTGTTTTTT. This sequence encodes CASSSPTGGLAGELFF.

This clone was seen just once. The chain uses TRBV27 and TRBJ2-3, with D possibly TRBD1 on 5 matching bases. The germline V gene encodes CDR1 MNHEY and CDR2 SMNVEV (reference sequence). V was pared by 5 bases and J by 0 bases, with 12 bases between. The CDR3 covers 15 residues. CDR3 bases: TGTGCCAGCAGTACGGACACCTCTAGCACAGATACGCAGTATTTT. Encoded protein: CASSTDTSSTDTQYF.

V is TRBV15 and J is TRBJ2-7; weak D call: TRBD1 (5 bases). Trimming stripped 2 bases from V and 5 bases from J, with 22 bases between. Germline lookup yields CDR1 LNHNV and CDR2 YYDKDF (reference sequence). The CDR3 is made up of 17 amino acids. The DNA of the CDR3 is TGTGCCACCAGCAGATTTGGTATCGACGCTCAGGGCGACGAGCAGTACTTC. This sequence encodes CATSRFGIDAQGDEQYF.

This clone was detected many times. The genes are TRBV7-3 and TRBJ2-5; D could derive from TRBD1 or TRBD2 (5 bases each). In germline, CDR1 is SGHTA, CDR2 FQGTGA. The V and J ends lost 5 bases and 0 bases respectively, with 16 bases between them. The CDR3 is 16 amino acids. The CDR3 sequence: CASSPHGGSNQETQYF. Here the CDR3 DNA reads TGTGCCAGCAGCCCCCATGGGGGAAGCAACCAAGAGACCCAGTACTTC.

The rearrangement joins TRBV6-5 to TRBJ2-5; 7 nucleotides align to TRBD2. Trimming took 5 bases from V and 4 from J; bases not matched to a gene: 7. The germline V gene encodes CDR1 MNHEY and CDR2 SVGAGI. The CDR3 length is 14 residues. The CDR3 spells CASSRPGLVETQYF. The CDR3 coding sequence is TGTGCCAGCAGTAGACCCGGACTAGTAGAGACCCAGTACTTC.

The chain has TRBV7-2 and TRBJ2-2, with unresolved D. CDR3 length equals 16 residues. V was cut by 0 bases and J by 2 bases, with 10 bases left in between. CDR1 is SGHTA and CDR2 is FQGNSA in the germline V gene. In DNA, the CDR3 is TGTGCCAGCAGCTTAGCCGCTAGAACAAACACCGGGGAGCTGTTTTTT. Its protein is CASSLAARTNTGELFF.

The gene calls are TRBV11-1 and TRBJ2-5, with 10 bases identical to TRBD1. CDR1 is SGHAT and CDR2 is FQDESV in the germline V gene (reference sequence). Unmatched junction bases numbered 10, after V lost 5 bases and J lost 4 bases. The CDR3 extends over 16 amino acids. CDR3 sequence: CASSGTAGTGAETQYF. The CDR3 nucleotides read TGTGCCAGCAGCGGTACAGCCGGGACAGGGGCAGAGACCCAGTACTTC.

This sequence joins TRBV13 and TRBJ2-2; no clear D. Trimming stripped 7 bases from V and 6 bases from J, with 12 bases between. This CDR3 spans 13 amino acids. Looked up from germline, CDR1 is PRHDT and CDR2 is FYEKMQ (reference sequence). CDR3 coding DNA: TGTGCCAGCACCCAAATGGGGTCCGGGGAGCTGTTTTTT. As protein: CASTQMGSGELFF.

The count of this clone is one. The chain couples TRBV6-4 to TRBJ1-5; a possible D gene is TRBD1 (5 bases). The germline V gene has CDR1 MRHNA and CDR2 SNTAGT. Trimming took 3 bases from V and 5 from J, leaving 11 bases between them. There are 14 residues in the CDR3. CDR3 nucleotides: TGTGCCAGCAGTGAAAGCTTAGGGGATCAGCCCCAGCATTTT. Residues: CASSESLGDQPQHF.

The chain joins TRBV2 to TRBJ2-3; TRBD2 agrees at 11 bases. This CDR3 comprises 19 residues. The ends lost 3 bases at V and 2 bases at J; junction bases unmatched: 13. Germline V CDR1 and CDR2: SNHLY, FYNNEI. CDR3: CASSDPQGRLAGNTDTQYF. CDR3 bases: TGTGCCAGCAGTGACCCCCAAGGGCGACTAGCGGGGAACACAGATACGCAGTATTTT.

The genes are TRBV7-2 and TRBJ1-5, with D unresolved. Germline lookup yields CDR1 SGHTA and CDR2 FQGNSA. This CDR3 comprises 14 residues. Trimming pared 3 bases from V and 1 base from J, leaving 7 bases between. The chain's CDR3 is CASSFVLSNQPQHF. The CDR3 DNA is TGTGCCAGCAGCTTTGTACTCAGCAATCAGCCCCAGCATTTT.

The genes are TRBV7-6 and TRBJ2-1; D may be TRBD2 (5 bases). V was trimmed by 5 bases and J by 2 bases, leaving 19 bases between them. Germline-derived CDR1 and CDR2 are SGHVS and FNYEAQ. The CDR3 consists of 17 residues. Here the CDR3 DNA reads TGTGCCAGCAGCCTTAATTTTGGTGGGAGTGCCTACAATGAGCAGTTCTTC. Translation gives CASSLNFGGSAYNEQFF. Based on the CDR3 plus reference TRBV7-6 and TRBJ2-1, the full variable domain is GAGVSQSPRYKVTKRGQDVALRCDPISGHVSLYWYRQALGQGPEFLTYFNYEAQQDKSGLPNDRFSAERPEGSISTLTIQRTEQRDSAMYRCASSLNFGGSAYNEQFFGPGTRLTVL.

This clone was recorded a few times. The same CDR3 is also encoded by other DNA sequences in this sample. The rearrangement links TRBV7-3 to TRBJ1-1, with D perhaps TRBD1 (5 bases). V lost 6 bases, J lost 1 base, and 9 bases lay in between. Germline V lookup: CDR1 SGHTA, CDR2 FQGTGA. The CDR3 covers 13 residues. The chain's CDR3 is CASSSGPNTEAFF. CDR3 DNA: TGTGCCAGCAGTTCGGGGCCGAACACTGAAGCTTTCTTT. The variable domain in full, with the rest retrieved from reference TRBV7-3 and TRBJ1-1, is GAGVSQTPSNKVTEKGKYVELRCDPISGHTALYWYRQSLGQGPEFLIYFQGTGAADDSGLPNDRFFAVRPEGSVSTLKIQRTERGDSAVYLCASSSGPNTEAFFGQGTRLTVV.

The chain links TRBV7-8 to TRBJ2-1; D not resolved. The V end lost 0 bases, the J end lost 0 bases, and 6 bases lay between the germline ends. The CDR3 has 15 residues. Germline CDR1 is SGHVS and CDR2 is FQNEAQ. CDR3 nucleotide sequence: TGTGCCAGCAGCTTAGCCTTGAGCTCCTACAATGAGCAGTTCTTC. Translating gives CASSLALSSYNEQFF. Supplemented by reference TRBV7-8 and TRBJ2-1, the full variable domain reads GAGVSQSPRYKVAKRGQDVALRCDPISGHVSLFWYQQALGQGPEFLTYFQNEAQLDKSGLPSDRFFAERPEGSVSTLKIQRTQQEDSAVYLCASSLALSSYNEQFFGPGTRLTVL.

The V and J genes are TRBV11-2 and TRBJ1-1, with D maybe TRBD1 (5 bases). This CDR3 contains 14 residues. Germline V CDR1 and CDR2: SGHAT, FQNNGV. Trimming removed 8 bases at V and 4 bases at J, with 17 bases between. The CDR3 region has the DNA TGTGCCAGCGCGTGGGGGGGTAGGGCCACTGAAGCTTTCTTT. Translation gives CASAWGGRATEAFF.

The chain recombines TRBV5-4 with TRBJ1-1, with a weak D call TRBD1 (5 bases). The germline V gene encodes CDR1 SGHNT and CDR2 YYREEE (reference sequence). The V end lost 3 bases, the J end lost 4 bases, and 10 bases lay between the germline ends. This CDR3 is built from 13 residues. The CDR3 DNA follows: TGTGCCAGCAGCTCCGGGGGTTTCACTGAAGCTTTCTTT. It encodes CASSSGGFTEAFF.

This clone was seen a single time. The rearrangement uses TRBV10-1 and TRBJ2-3, with a weak D call TRBD1 (6 bases). V lost 4 bases and J 8 bases, leaving 13 bases between the germline ends. This CDR3 has 13 amino acids. The germline V gene encodes CDR1 WNHNN and CDR2 SYGVQD (reference sequence). The CDR3 reads CASSANRVGTQYF. For the CDR3, the DNA is TGCGCCAGCAGTGCTAACAGGGTCGGTACGCAGTATTTT.

J is TRBJ2-5 and V is TRBV7-9, with 9 bases aligning to TRBD1. The CDR3 extends over 14 amino acids. With V trimmed by 5 bases and J by 7 bases, 8 bases remained unmatched. Germline V gene lookup returns CDR1 SEHNR and CDR2 FQNEAQ (reference sequence). The CDR3 DNA is TGTGCCAGCAGCCCAAGGGGACAGGGCATGACCCAGTACTTC. Encoded protein: CASSPRGQGMTQYF.

The rearrangement links TRBV5-1 to TRBJ2-7; D gene uncertain. The CDR3 sequence is 13 residues long. The V and J ends lost 4 bases and 6 bases respectively, with 14 bases between them. CDR1 and CDR2 (germline): SGHRS, YFSETQ. CDR3 coding DNA: TGCGCCAGCAGCCCGGGCCCGAAACCCGAGCAGTACTTC. Protein product: CASSPGPKPEQYF.